The rows below give T cell receptor beta chains drawn from one sample of a study of cytomegalovirus exposure and HLA in healthy donors. Sequencing used immunoSEQ multiplex PCR; TCRdb keeps in-frame clones, though not all of them. The sample includes roughly 200,000 clones, about nine tenths seen only once; the top ten take around 7.2%. The sequenced sample was PBMCs. These receptors all come from a man under 40 in good health and CMV-seropositive. The CDR3 runs from the conserved cysteine through the conserved F or W. Each record gives: V gene, D gene, J gene, CDR3 DNA, CDR3 protein. The D gene is left open where the match is weak.

v_call: TRBV7-2; d_call: .; j_call: TRBJ2-7; cdr3_nt: TGTGCCAGCAGCTTAGTGAGCCGGGAGCAGTACTTC; cdr3_aa: CASSLVSREQYF
v_call: TRBV7-9; d_call: .; j_call: TRBJ2-7; cdr3_nt: TGTGCCAGCAGTAGTACGGATACCTACGAGCAGTACTTC; cdr3_aa: CASSSTDTYEQYF
v_call: TRBV6-1; d_call: .; j_call: TRBJ2-7; cdr3_nt: TGTGCCAGCAGCCGACAGGAATTCTACGAGCAGTACTTC; cdr3_aa: CASSRQEFYEQYF
v_call: TRBV7-2; d_call: .; j_call: TRBJ1-2; cdr3_nt: TGTGCCAGCAGCTTAGGGGCCTTCTATGGCTACACCTTC; cdr3_aa: CASSLGAFYGYTF
v_call: TRBV2; d_call: .; j_call: TRBJ1-2; cdr3_nt: TGTGCCAGCAGTGAATTACGGACCGGCTATTATGGCTACACCTTC; cdr3_aa: CASSELRTGYYGYTF
v_call: TRBV6-1; d_call: .; j_call: TRBJ1-2; cdr3_nt: TGTGCCAGCAGTGAATTAGGGAGGGGTTTATACACCTTC; cdr3_aa: CASSELGRGLYTF
v_call: TRBV20-1; d_call: .; j_call: TRBJ2-7; cdr3_nt: TGCAGTGCTCCAACTTACTACGAGCAGTACTTC; cdr3_aa: CSAPTYYEQYF
v_call: TRBV6-4; d_call: .; j_call: TRBJ2-3; cdr3_nt: TGTGCCAGCAGTGACTCCCCCGGGACGCTCACAGATACGCAGTATTTT; cdr3_aa: CASSDSPGTLTDTQYF
v_call: TRBV19; d_call: .; j_call: TRBJ2-3; cdr3_nt: TGTGCCAGTAGCCGACTCACCGGGGGCACAGATACGCAGTATTTT; cdr3_aa: CASSRLTGGTDTQYF
v_call: TRBV4-1; d_call: .; j_call: TRBJ1-1; cdr3_nt: TGCGCCAGCAGCCAAGGGGGGGCTTTTGGAGCTTTCTTT; cdr3_aa: CASSQGGAFGAFF
v_call: TRBV6-5; d_call: .; j_call: TRBJ1-4; cdr3_nt: TGTGCCAGCAGTTCCAGGGAAACTAATGAAAAACTGTTTTTT; cdr3_aa: CASSSRETNEKLFF
v_call: TRBV11-3; d_call: .; j_call: TRBJ2-7; cdr3_nt: TGTGCCAGCAGCTTAGAGCGGCAGGGAAACTACGAGCAGTACTTC; cdr3_aa: CASSLERQGNYEQYF
v_call: TRBV28; d_call: .; j_call: TRBJ1-5; cdr3_nt: TGTGCCAGCAGTTTACCGGGCAATCAGCCCCAGCATTTT; cdr3_aa: CASSLPGNQPQHF